What follows is one T cell receptor beta chain and its context. Its antigen is currently unknown. CDR3 length equals 14 residues. Losses at the gene ends were 5 bases for V and 8 bases for J; bases not matched to a gene: 9. Germline V gives CDR1 SEHNR, CDR2 FQNEAQ (reference sequence). TCRdb re-called the reads with MiXCR, one entry per CDR3 protein. The table includes about 280,000 distinct CDR3 sequences, about 20% detected once. The source of the sample is a study of T cell repertoires in cytomegalovirus infection. Study-level findings and limits: Across the ex vivo response, the dominant clonotypes were HLA-C-restricted CMV-specific TCR beta clonotypes.

The material was cultured PBMCs, obtained from culture after CMV antigen stimulation. The origin of this receptor is a human donor in good health (CMV status not recorded). Some clones in this sample may be carry-over from other donors' samples. This chain joins TRBV7-9 and TRBJ2-1; 7 bases align to TRBD1. DNA for the CDR3: TGTGCCAGCAGCGGTCGACAGGGTGGCCATGAGCAGTTCTTC. Translating gives CASSGRQGGHEQFF.